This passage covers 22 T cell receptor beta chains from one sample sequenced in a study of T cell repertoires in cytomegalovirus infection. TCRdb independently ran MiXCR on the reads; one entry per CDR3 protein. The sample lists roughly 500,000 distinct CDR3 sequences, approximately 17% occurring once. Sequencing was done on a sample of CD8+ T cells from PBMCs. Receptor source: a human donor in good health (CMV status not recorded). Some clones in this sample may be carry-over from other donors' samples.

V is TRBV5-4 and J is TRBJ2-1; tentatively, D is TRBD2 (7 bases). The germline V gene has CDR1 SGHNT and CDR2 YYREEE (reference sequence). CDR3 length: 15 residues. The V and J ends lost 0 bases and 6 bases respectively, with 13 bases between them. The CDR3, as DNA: TGTGCCAGCAGCTTGGGGGAGGGGGAGGCCAATGAGCAGTTCTTC. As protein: CASSLGEGEANEQFF. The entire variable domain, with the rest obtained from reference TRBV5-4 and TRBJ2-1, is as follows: ETGVTQSPTHLIKTRGQQVTLRCSSQSGHNTVSWYQQALGQGPQFIFQYYREEENGRGNFPPRFSGLQFPNYSSELNVNALELDDSALYLCASSLGEGEANEQFFGPGTRLTVL.

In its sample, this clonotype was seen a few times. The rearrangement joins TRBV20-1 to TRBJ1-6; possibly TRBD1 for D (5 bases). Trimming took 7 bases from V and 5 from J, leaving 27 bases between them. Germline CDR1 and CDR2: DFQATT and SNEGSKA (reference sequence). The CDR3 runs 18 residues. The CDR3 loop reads CSVPLGSQGGLDNSPLHF. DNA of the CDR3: TGCAGTGTCCCGTTGGGGTCGCAGGGAGGATTGGATAATTCACCCCTCCACTTT.

The chain's CDR3 is CATSRDGGHRTNYGYTF. The CDR3, as DNA: TGTGCCACCAGCAGAGATGGGGGACATCGAACTAACTATGGCTACACCTTC. The chain combines TRBV15 with TRBJ1-2; D might be TRBD1 (6 bases). Trimming left V 0 bases short and J 0 bases short, with 14 bases between. The germline V gene has CDR1 LNHNV and CDR2 YYDKDF (reference sequence). This CDR3 has 17 amino acids.

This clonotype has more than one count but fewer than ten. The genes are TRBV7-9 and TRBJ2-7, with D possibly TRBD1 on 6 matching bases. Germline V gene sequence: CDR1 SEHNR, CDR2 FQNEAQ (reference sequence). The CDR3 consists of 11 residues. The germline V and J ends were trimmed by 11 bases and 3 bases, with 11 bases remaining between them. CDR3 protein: CAGGHDYEQYF. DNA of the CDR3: TGTGCCGGGGGACACGACTACGAGCAGTACTTC. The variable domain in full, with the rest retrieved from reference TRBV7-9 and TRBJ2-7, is DTGVSQNPRHKITKRGQNVTFRCDPISEHNRLYWYRQTLGQGPEFLTYFQNEAQLEKSRLLSDRFSAERPKGSFSTLEIQRTEQGDSAMYLCAGGHDYEQYFGPGTRLTVT.

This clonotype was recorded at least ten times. Here the CDR3 DNA reads TGTGCCAGCAGCTTATCGGTAGTGCAGTTCTTC. The encoded protein is CASSLSVVQFF. V and J are TRBV7-8 and TRBJ2-1; D ambiguous. V gave up 2 bases and J gave up 12 bases, with 8 bases separating them. The germline gives CDR1 SGHVS, CDR2 FQNEAQ. The CDR3 length is 11 residues.

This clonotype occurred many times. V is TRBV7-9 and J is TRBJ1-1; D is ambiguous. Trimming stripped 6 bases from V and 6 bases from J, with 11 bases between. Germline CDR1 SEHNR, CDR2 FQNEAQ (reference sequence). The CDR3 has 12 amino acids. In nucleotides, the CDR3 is TGTGCCAGCAGAGACCAGGAACCTGAAGCTTTCTTT. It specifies CASRDQEPEAFF.

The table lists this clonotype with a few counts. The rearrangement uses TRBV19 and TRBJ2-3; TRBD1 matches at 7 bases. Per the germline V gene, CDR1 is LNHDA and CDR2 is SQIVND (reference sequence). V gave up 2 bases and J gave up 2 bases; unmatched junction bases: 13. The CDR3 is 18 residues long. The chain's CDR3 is CASSISSRQGSVTDTQYF. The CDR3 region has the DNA TGTGCCAGTAGTATATCGAGCCGACAGGGTAGTGTCACAGATACGCAGTATTTT.

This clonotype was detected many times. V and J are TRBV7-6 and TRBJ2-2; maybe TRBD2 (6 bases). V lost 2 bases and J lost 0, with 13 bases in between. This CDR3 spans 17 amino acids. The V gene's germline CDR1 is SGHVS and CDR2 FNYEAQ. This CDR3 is CASSLSIGGPNTGELFF. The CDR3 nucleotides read TGTGCCAGCAGCTTAAGCATCGGGGGACCGAACACCGGGGAGCTGTTTTTT.

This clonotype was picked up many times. CDR3 DNA sequence: TGTGCCAGCGTGGACACGCCGAGGGGCAATGAGCAGTTCTTC. Translation: CASVDTPRGNEQFF. The chain has TRBV6-6 and TRBJ2-1; D tentatively reads TRBD1 or TRBD2 (5 bases each). Trimming left V 8 bases short and J 6 bases short, with 17 bases between. Per germline, CDR1 MNHNY and CDR2 SVGAGI (reference sequence). The length of the CDR3 is 14 residues.

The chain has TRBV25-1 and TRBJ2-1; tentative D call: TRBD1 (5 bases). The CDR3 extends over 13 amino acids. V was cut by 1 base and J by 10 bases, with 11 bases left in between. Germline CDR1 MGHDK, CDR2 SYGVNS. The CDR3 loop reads CASSEWANREQFF. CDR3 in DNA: TGTGCCAGCAGTGAATGGGCGAACAGGGAGCAGTTCTTC.

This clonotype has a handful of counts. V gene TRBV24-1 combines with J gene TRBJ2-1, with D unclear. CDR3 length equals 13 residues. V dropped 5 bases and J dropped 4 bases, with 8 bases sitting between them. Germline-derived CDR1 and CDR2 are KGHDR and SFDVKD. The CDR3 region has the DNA TGTGCCACCAGTGGAGGACGGTACAATGAGCAGTTCTTC. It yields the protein CATSGGRYNEQFF.

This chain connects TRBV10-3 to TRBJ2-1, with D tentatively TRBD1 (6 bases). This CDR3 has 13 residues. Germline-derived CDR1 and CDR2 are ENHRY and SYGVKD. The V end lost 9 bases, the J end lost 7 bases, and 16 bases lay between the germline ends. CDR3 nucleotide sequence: TGTGCCATTAACAGGGACGAGGCTAATGAGCAGTTCTTC. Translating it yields CAINRDEANEQFF.

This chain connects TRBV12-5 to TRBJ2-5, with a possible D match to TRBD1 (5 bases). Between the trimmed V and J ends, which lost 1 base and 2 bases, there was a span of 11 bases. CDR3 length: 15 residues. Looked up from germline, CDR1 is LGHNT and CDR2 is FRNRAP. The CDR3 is CASGLGQGGQETQYF. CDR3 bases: TGTGCTAGTGGTTTGGGTCAGGGTGGTCAAGAGACCCAGTACTTC.

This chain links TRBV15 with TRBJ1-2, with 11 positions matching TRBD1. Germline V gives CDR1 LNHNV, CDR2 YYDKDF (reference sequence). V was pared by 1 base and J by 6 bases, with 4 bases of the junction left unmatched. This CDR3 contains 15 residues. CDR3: CATSRGGQGAHGYTF. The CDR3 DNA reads TGTGCCACCAGCAGAGGTGGACAGGGGGCGCATGGCTACACCTTC.

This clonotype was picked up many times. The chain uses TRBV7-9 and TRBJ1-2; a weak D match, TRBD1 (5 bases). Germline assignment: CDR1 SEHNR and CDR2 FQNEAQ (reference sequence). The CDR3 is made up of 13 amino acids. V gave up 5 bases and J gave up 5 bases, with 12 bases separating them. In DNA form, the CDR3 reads TGTGCCAGCAGCCCGGGACTGCGTTATGGCTACACCTTC. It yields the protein CASSPGLRYGYTF. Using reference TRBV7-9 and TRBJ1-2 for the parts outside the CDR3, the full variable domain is DTGVSQNPRHKITKRGQNVTFRCDPISEHNRLYWYRQTLGQGPEFLTYFQNEAQLEKSRLLSDRFSAERPKGSFSTLEIQRTEQGDSAMYLCASSPGLRYGYTFGSGTRLTVV.

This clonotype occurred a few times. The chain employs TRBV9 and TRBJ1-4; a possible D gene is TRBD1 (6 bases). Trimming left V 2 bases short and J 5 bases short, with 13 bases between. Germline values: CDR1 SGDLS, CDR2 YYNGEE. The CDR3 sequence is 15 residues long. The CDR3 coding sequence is TGTGCCAGCAGCGTCGCGGACAGTATGAATGAAAAACTGTTTTTT. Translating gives CASSVADSMNEKLFF.

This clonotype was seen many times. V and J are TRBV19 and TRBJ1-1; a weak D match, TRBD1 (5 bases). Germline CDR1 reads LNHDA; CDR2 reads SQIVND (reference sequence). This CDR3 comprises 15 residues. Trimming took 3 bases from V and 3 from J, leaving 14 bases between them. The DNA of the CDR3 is TGTGCCAGTAGTATGGCTAGGGGCTCGGACACTGAAGCTTTCTTT. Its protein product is CASSMARGSDTEAFF.

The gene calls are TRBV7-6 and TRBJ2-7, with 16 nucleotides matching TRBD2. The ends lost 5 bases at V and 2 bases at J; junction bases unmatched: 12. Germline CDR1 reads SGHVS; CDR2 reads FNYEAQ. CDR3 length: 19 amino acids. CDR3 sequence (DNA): TGTGCCAGCAGCCCGGGGGCCGGCGGGACTAGCGGGAGGGCCTACGAGCAGTACTTC. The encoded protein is CASSPGAGGTSGRAYEQYF.

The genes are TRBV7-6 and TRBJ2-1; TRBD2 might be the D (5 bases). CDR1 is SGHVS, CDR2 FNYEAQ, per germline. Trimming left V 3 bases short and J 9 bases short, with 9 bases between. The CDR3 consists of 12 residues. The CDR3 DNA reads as TGTGCCAGCAGCTTTGCCGAGGGTGAGCAGTTCTTC. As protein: CASSFAEGEQFF.

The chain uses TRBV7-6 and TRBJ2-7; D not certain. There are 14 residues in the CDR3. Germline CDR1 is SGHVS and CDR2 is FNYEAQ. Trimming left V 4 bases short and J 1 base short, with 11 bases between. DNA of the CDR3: TGTGCCAGCAGCTCCCCGGAACAATCCTACGAGCAGTACTTC. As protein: CASSSPEQSYEQYF.

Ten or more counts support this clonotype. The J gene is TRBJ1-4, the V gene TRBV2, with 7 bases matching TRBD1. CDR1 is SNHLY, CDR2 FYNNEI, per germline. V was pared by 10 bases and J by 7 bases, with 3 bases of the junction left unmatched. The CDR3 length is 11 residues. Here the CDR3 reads CATRDSEKLFF. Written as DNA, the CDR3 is TGTGCCACCCGGGACAGTGAAAAACTGTTTTTT. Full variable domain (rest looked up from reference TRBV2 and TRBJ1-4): EPEVTQTPSHQVTQMGQEVILRCVPISNHLYFYWYRQILGQKVEFLVSFYNNEISEKSEIFDDQFSVERPDGSNFTLKIRSTKLEDSAMYFCATRDSEKLFFGSGTQLSVL.

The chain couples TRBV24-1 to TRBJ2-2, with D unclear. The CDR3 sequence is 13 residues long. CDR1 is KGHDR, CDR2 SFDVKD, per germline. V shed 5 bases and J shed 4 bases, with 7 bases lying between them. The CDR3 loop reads CATSATSTGELFF. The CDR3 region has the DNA TGTGCCACCAGTGCCACCAGCACCGGGGAGCTGTTTTTT.